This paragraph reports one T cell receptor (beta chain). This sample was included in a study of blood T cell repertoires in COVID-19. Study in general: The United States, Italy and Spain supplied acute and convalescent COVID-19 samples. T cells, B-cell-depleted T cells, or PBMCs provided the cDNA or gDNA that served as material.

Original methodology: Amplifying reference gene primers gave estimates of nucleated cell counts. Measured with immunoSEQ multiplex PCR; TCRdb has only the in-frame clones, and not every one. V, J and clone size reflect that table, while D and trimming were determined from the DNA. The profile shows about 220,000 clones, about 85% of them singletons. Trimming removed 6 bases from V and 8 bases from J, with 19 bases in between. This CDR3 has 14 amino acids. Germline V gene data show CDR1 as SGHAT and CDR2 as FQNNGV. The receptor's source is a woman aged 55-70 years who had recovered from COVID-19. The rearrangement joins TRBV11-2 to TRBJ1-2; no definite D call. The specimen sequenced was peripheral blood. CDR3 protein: CASSLPLKLRGYTF. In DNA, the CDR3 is TGTGCCAGCAGTCTCCCGCTCAAGTTGCGGGGCTACACCTTC.